The table lists the clone carrying this T cell receptor (beta chain) with many counts. What it binds is unknown. The sample belongs to a study of Graves' ophthalmopathy and Graves' hyperthyroidism. Findings and caveats of the study: A 13-signature model separated ophthalmopathy from stable hyperthyroidism, around 88% sensitivity, about 81% specificity.

The CDR3 consists of 15 residues. V lost 2 bases and J lost 0, with 9 bases in between. Germline values: CDR1 MDHEN, CDR2 SYDVKM. Amplified TCR beta CDR3 regions were obtained using RNA transcripts as template. HTBI primers were used in a first-round RT-PCR, which preceded a second-round multiplex PCR. TCRdb fed the multiplex PCR reads into MiXCR, producing one record per CDR3 protein. Here the sample spans about 370,000 distinct CDR3 sequences, approximately 18% being singletons. Diagnosis relied on clinical symptoms, serum thyroxine, TRAb, thyroid ultrasound and orbital computed tomography. 10 ml of fresh blood yielded the PBMCs by density gradient.

Sequencing was done on a sample of peripheral blood. This rearrangement joins TRBV28 to TRBJ2-3; D unresolved. The sequence came from an adult woman with stable Graves' hyperthyroidism. The CDR3 nucleotides read TGTGCCAGCAGTTTACGCAGCAGTAGCACAGATACGCAGTATTTT. As protein: CASSLRSSSTDTQYF.